Following are 12 T cell receptor beta chains from one sample sequenced in a study of blood T cell repertoires in COVID-19. Profiled with immunoSEQ multiplex PCR; TCRdb holds only in-frame clones, not every one. The repertoire has 110,000 to 150,000 clones, about four fifths of them found once; the top ten carry around 8.5%. The sequenced sample was peripheral blood. The receptors come from a human donor in a cohort sampled during active COVID-19.

The chain employs TRBV6-4 and TRBJ2-2; maybe TRBD1 (5 bases). The CDR3 is 14 residues long. Trimming took 6 bases from V and 0 from J, leaving 8 bases between them. The germline V gene has CDR1 MRHNA and CDR2 SNTAGT. CDR3 region: CASRKGTNTGELFF. In nucleotides, the CDR3 is TGTGCCAGCAGAAAGGGGACGAACACCGGGGAGCTGTTTTTT.

This sequence joins TRBV5-1 and TRBJ2-7; TRBD1 agrees at 7 bases. This CDR3 is built from 15 residues. Losses at the gene ends were 4 bases for V and 0 bases for J; bases not matched to a gene: 7. Germline loops: CDR1 SGHRS, CDR2 YFSETQ. The CDR3: CASSLGGSGSYEQYF. DNA for the CDR3: TGCGCCAGCAGCCTAGGGGGCTCGGGCTCCTACGAGCAGTACTTC.

This clone was recorded a few times. The genes are TRBV20-1 and TRBJ2-7; TRBD1 might be the D (5 bases). The germline V gene encodes CDR1 DFQATT and CDR2 SNEGSKA (reference sequence). The CDR3 loop spans 12 amino acids. V was pared by 3 bases and J by 1 base, with 7 bases between. CDR3 sequence (DNA): TGCAGTGCTAGTAGGGGATCCTACGAGCAGTACTTC. Translated: CSASRGSYEQYF.

The chain combines TRBV6-5 with TRBJ2-6; perhaps TRBD2 as D (6 bases). The length of the CDR3 is 15 residues. Germline loops: CDR1 MNHEY, CDR2 SVGAGI. Deletions cut 7 bases from V and 2 bases from J, with 12 bases between. The CDR3: CASTGGAAGANVLTF. The DNA of the CDR3 is TGTGCCAGCACCGGCGGGGCGGCTGGGGCCAACGTCCTGACTTTC.

This clone was seen once. V usage is TRBV27 and J usage is TRBJ1-5; TRBD1 aligns across 9 bases. The CDR3 has 15 amino acids. Trimming took 7 bases from V and 4 from J; bases not matched to a gene: 8. Germline CDR1 is MNHEY and CDR2 is SMNVEV (reference sequence). The CDR3 region is CASKTGTGRNQPQHF. Written as DNA, the CDR3 is TGTGCCAGCAAAACCGGGACAGGGCGAAATCAGCCCCAGCATTTT.

The rearrangement links TRBV28 to TRBJ2-3; D gene uncertain. The V gene lost 1 base and the J gene lost 0 bases, with 8 bases spanning the gap. This CDR3 has 15 residues. CDR1 is MDHEN, CDR2 SYDVKM, per germline. The CDR3 sequence: CASSLYPKSTDTQYF. DNA for the CDR3: TGTGCCAGCAGTTTATATCCCAAAAGCACAGATACGCAGTATTTT.

This chain links TRBV27 with TRBJ1-4; 7 bases align to TRBD1. The J segment lost 8 bases and the V segment lost 5 bases, leaving 11 bases of the junction unmatched. The germline gives CDR1 MNHEY, CDR2 SMNVEV (reference sequence). This CDR3 has 15 amino acids. CDR3 residues: CASSPDTGAREKLFF. DNA of the CDR3: TGTGCCAGCAGTCCCGATACAGGGGCCCGCGAAAAACTGTTTTTT.

The V and J genes are TRBV12-3 or TRBV12-4 and TRBJ1-1; TRBD1 is a possible D gene (5 bases). The CDR3 extends over 13 amino acids. The V end was cut by 4 bases, the J end by 1 base, with 7 bases between. CDR3 DNA sequence: TGTGCCAGCAGTTCTACAGGGAACACTGAAGCTTTCTTT. The encoded protein is CASSSTGNTEAFF.

The gene calls are TRBV4-3 and TRBJ2-2; 8 bases line up with TRBD1. CDR1 is LGHNA and CDR2 is YSLEER in the germline V gene. V gave up 2 bases and J gave up 6 bases; unmatched junction bases: 8. The CDR3 consists of 16 residues. The CDR3 here is CASSQTDRVPSGELFF. In DNA form, the CDR3 reads TGCGCCAGCAGCCAAACGGACAGGGTTCCATCCGGGGAGCTGTTTTTT.

The rearrangement uses TRBV5-1 and TRBJ1-6, with no clear D. V lost 1 base, J lost 9 bases, and 8 bases lay in between. The CDR3 covers 13 residues. The germline gives CDR1 SGHRS, CDR2 YFSETQ. CDR3 coding DNA: TGCGCCAGCAGCTTGAATGTCGTTTCACCCCTCCACTTT. Translating gives CASSLNVVSPLHF.

The J gene is TRBJ2-7, the V gene TRBV7-9, with D perhaps TRBD1 (6 bases). Germline CDR1 reads SEHNR; CDR2 reads FQNEAQ (reference sequence). The CDR3 loop spans 14 amino acids. Trimming stripped 0 bases from V and 2 bases from J, with 8 bases between. CDR3 loop: CASSLAGQTYEQYF. The CDR3 nucleotides read TGTGCCAGCAGCTTAGCCGGACAGACCTACGAGCAGTACTTC.

This chain connects TRBV4-3 to TRBJ2-1; 7 bases are shared with TRBD2. CDR3 size: 17 residues. Germline-derived CDR1 and CDR2 are LGHNA and YSLEER. Unmatched junction bases numbered 6, after V lost 1 base and J lost 0 bases. The CDR3 protein is CASSQGWRTSSYNEQFF. CDR3 bases: TGCGCCAGCAGCCAAGGATGGAGGACTAGCTCCTACAATGAGCAGTTCTTC.